Below, 28 T cell receptor beta chains from the same sample are listed, as sequenced in a study of shared clonotypes between healthy human individuals. TCRdb keeps only in-frame clones here, not all; method: immunoSEQ multiplex PCR. The data contain about 2.4 million clones, under 95% of them singletons. Sequencing used naive CD4+ T cells from PBMCs. Described subset: CD45RA+ positively selected. The receptor source for this set is a man aged 18-30 years in good health. Some clones in this sample may be carry-over from other donors' samples.

The rearrangement uses TRBV4-1 and TRBJ1-2; D is possibly TRBD1 (5 bases). The V gene lost 4 bases and the J gene lost 0 bases, with 21 bases spanning the gap. The CDR3 totals 18 residues. Germline CDR1 reads MGHRA; CDR2 reads YSYEKL. The CDR3 DNA sequence: TGCGCCAGCAGCCCAGCCTATCACCGGGGCTCAACTAACTATGGCTACACCTTC. It yields the protein CASSPAYHRGSTNYGYTF.

The genes are TRBV19 and TRBJ1-1, with D possibly TRBD1 on 5 matching bases. This CDR3 is 14 amino acids long. The germline V and J ends were trimmed by 8 bases and 0 bases, with 13 bases remaining between them. CDR1 and CDR2 from the germline V gene are LNHDA and SQIVND (reference sequence). CDR3 DNA sequence: TGTGCCAGTGAAACGGGACGCCTGAACACTGAAGCTTTCTTT. Translated, it gives CASETGRLNTEAFF.

J is TRBJ2-5 and V is TRBV6-1, with 10 bases aligning to TRBD2. The junction had 8 bases not matched to a gene; V was cut back by 5 bases and J by 5 bases. Germline lookup yields CDR1 MNHNS and CDR2 SASEGT. The CDR3 totals 15 residues. The DNA of the CDR3 is TGTGCCAGCAGTCCCCGGACTAGCGGTGGGGAGACCCAGTACTTC. Translation: CASSPRTSGGETQYF.

V is TRBV5-1 and J is TRBJ2-7, with TRBD1 matching 11 bases. V was pared by 3 bases and J by 2 bases, with 7 bases of the junction left unmatched. The CDR3 loop spans 16 amino acids. CDR1 and CDR2 from the germline V gene are SGHRS and YFSETQ. The CDR3 DNA reads TGCGCCAGCAGCTACGATGGACAGGGGGCCACCTACGAGCAGTACTTC. Translating it yields CASSYDGQGATYEQYF. The full variable domain, with the rest looked up from reference TRBV5-1 and TRBJ2-7, is KAGVTQTPRYLIKTRGQQVTLSCSPISGHRSVSWYQQTPGQGLQFLFEYFSETQRNKGNFPGRFSGRQFSNSRSEMNVSTLELGDSALYLCASSYDGQGATYEQYFGPGTRLTVT.

This sequence joins TRBV5-1 and TRBJ1-1; D is uncertain. Deletions cut 7 bases from V and 4 bases from J, with 14 bases between. The germline V gene encodes CDR1 SGHRS and CDR2 YFSETQ. The CDR3 covers 13 residues. DNA of the CDR3: TGCGCCAGCTCTCGGGAGGGAATCACTGAAGCTTTCTTT. Protein sequence: CASSREGITEAFF.

This sequence joins TRBV7-9 and TRBJ2-2; possible D gene TRBD2, 6 bases. V was clipped by 6 bases and J by 3 bases, with 14 bases between them. Germline V gives CDR1 SEHNR, CDR2 FQNEAQ (reference sequence). The CDR3 length is 15 residues. The CDR3 protein is CASRSSGTHTGELFF. The CDR3, as DNA: TGTGCCAGCAGGTCGTCCGGGACTCACACCGGGGAGCTGTTTTTT.

A single count supports this clone. The J gene is TRBJ2-5, the V gene TRBV28, with D possibly matching TRBD2 (5 bases). CDR1 and CDR2 from the germline V gene are MDHEN and SYDVKM. The CDR3 spans 11 residues. V lost 5 bases and J 7 bases, leaving 8 bases between the germline ends. CDR3 coding DNA: TGTGCCAGCAGTATAGGAGGGACCCAGTACTTC. Residues: CASSIGGTQYF.

The chain has TRBV28 and TRBJ2-7; 9 bases fit TRBD1. The J segment lost 2 bases and the V segment lost 6 bases, leaving 8 bases of the junction unmatched. CDR3 size: 15 residues. CDR1 and CDR2 (germline): MDHEN, SYDVKM. The CDR3 region is CASSWGGTGTYEQYF. CDR3 in DNA: TGTGCCAGCAGCTGGGGAGGGACAGGGACCTACGAGCAGTACTTC.

The chain links TRBV27 to TRBJ2-3, with 8 bases identical to TRBD1. Germline-derived CDR1 and CDR2 are MNHEY and SMNVEV (reference sequence). Unmatched junction bases numbered 9, after V lost 6 bases and J lost 10 bases. The CDR3 consists of 13 residues. The CDR3 loop is CASSLPRQGPQYF. The CDR3 DNA is TGTGCCAGCAGCTTACCCCGACAGGGGCCGCAGTATTTT.

The CDR3 reads CASSAEGSSGNTIYF. CDR3 DNA: TGTGCCAGCAGTGCGGAGGGCAGCTCTGGAAACACCATATATTTT. J is TRBJ1-3 and V is TRBV6-5; D not resolved. In germline, CDR1 is MNHEY, CDR2 SVGAGI. The CDR3 spans 15 residues. Trimming left V 5 bases short and J 0 bases short, with 11 bases between.

This chain links TRBV9 with TRBJ1-1, with 9 bases fitting TRBD1. Trimming removed 4 bases from V and 10 bases from J; junction bases left unmatched: 11. The CDR3 length is 14 residues. Germline V lookup: CDR1 SGDLS, CDR2 YYNGEE. DNA of the CDR3: TGTGCCAGCAGCTCCGAGGGACAGGGTGTGACAGCTTTCTTT. Protein sequence: CASSSEGQGVTAFF. The variable domain in full, with the rest retrieved from reference TRBV9 and TRBJ1-1, is DSGVTQTPKHLITATGQRVTLRCSPRSGDLSVYWYQQSLDQGLQFLIQYYNGEERAKGNILERFSAQQFPDLHSELNLSSLELGDSALYFCASSSEGQGVTAFFGQGTRLTVV.

The rearrangement links TRBV9 to TRBJ1-1; D remains ambiguous. The CDR3 spans 15 residues. Germline CDR1 is SGDLS and CDR2 is YYNGEE. Trimming pared 0 bases from V and 1 base from J, leaving 10 bases between. The CDR3 DNA reads as TGTGCCAGCAGCGTAGAAGGTTCACAGAACACTGAAGCTTTCTTT. It translates to CASSVEGSQNTEAFF. Filled out from reference TRBV9 and TRBJ1-1, the complete variable domain reads DSGVTQTPKHLITATGQRVTLRCSPRSGDLSVYWYQQSLDQGLQFLIQYYNGEERAKGNILERFSAQQFPDLHSELNLSSLELGDSALYFCASSVEGSQNTEAFFGQGTRLTVV.

The chain carries TRBV5-6 and TRBJ1-5, with a weak D call TRBD1 (5 bases). V was trimmed by 1 base and J by 1 base, leaving 9 bases between them. Germline CDR1 is SGHDT and CDR2 is YYEEEE. The CDR3 contains 15 residues. CDR3 residues: CASSLRGRSNQPQHF. CDR3 nucleotides: TGTGCCAGCAGCTTGAGGGGTAGGAGCAATCAGCCCCAGCATTTT.

This chain joins TRBV6-1 and TRBJ2-7; TRBD2 matches 9 bases. J was trimmed by 3 bases and V by 5 bases; bases with no gene match: 5. This CDR3 spans 14 amino acids. CDR1 is MNHNS, CDR2 SASEGT, per germline. CDR3 sequence: CASSTGTSRYEQYF. DNA for the CDR3: TGTGCCAGCAGTACCGGGACTAGCCGCTACGAGCAGTACTTC.

The chain uses TRBV4-1 and TRBJ2-5, with D unresolved. The length of the CDR3 is 12 residues. Between the trimmed V and J ends, which lost 2 bases and 7 bases, there was a span of 8 bases. Germline V gives CDR1 MGHRA, CDR2 YSYEKL. The CDR3: CASSQSTGTQYF. The CDR3 region has the DNA TGCGCCAGCAGCCAATCGACCGGGACCCAGTACTTC.

This chain uses TRBV5-5 with TRBJ2-1, with D possibly being TRBD2 (6 bases). V was shortened by 2 bases and J by 2 bases, with 11 bases between the two germline ends. Germline V gives CDR1 SGHKS, CDR2 YYEKEE (reference sequence). The CDR3 length is 15 residues. CDR3 nucleotides: TGTGCCAGCAGCTTCGTGGGAGGAGCCTACAATGAGCAGTTCTTC. It codes for CASSFVGGAYNEQFF.

Note on this clone: The same CDR3 is also encoded by other DNA sequences in this sample. The rearrangement joins TRBV5-1 to TRBJ2-7; tentative D call: TRBD1 (5 bases). V dropped 0 bases and J dropped 7 bases, with 14 bases sitting between them. CDR3 length: 14 residues. Germline V gene lookup returns CDR1 SGHRS and CDR2 YFSETQ. The CDR3 spells CASSLGQGTGEQYF. CDR3 bases: TGCGCCAGCAGCTTGGGGCAGGGCACTGGGGAGCAGTACTTC. The variable domain in full, completed from reference TRBV5-1 and TRBJ2-7, reads KAGVTQTPRYLIKTRGQQVTLSCSPISGHRSVSWYQQTPGQGLQFLFEYFSETQRNKGNFPGRFSGRQFSNSRSEMNVSTLELGDSALYLCASSLGQGTGEQYFGPGTRLTVT.

The chain has TRBV30 and TRBJ1-4; 7 nucleotides line up with TRBD1. Germline V gives CDR1 GTSNPN, CDR2 SVGIG (reference sequence). The ends lost 4 bases at V and 2 bases at J; junction bases unmatched: 4. CDR3 size: 14 residues. DNA of the CDR3: TGTGCCTGGAAAGGGGACAGCACTAATGAAAAACTGTTTTTT. This codes for CAWKGDSTNEKLFF. Full variable domain (rest looked up from reference TRBV30 and TRBJ1-4): SQTIHQWPATLVQPVGSPLSLECTVEGTSNPNLYWYRQAAGRGLQLLFYSVGIGQISSEVPQNLSASRPQDRQFILSSKKLLLSDSGFYLCAWKGDSTNEKLFFGSGTQLSVL.

The V call is TRBV29-1, the J call TRBJ1-1; TRBD1 is a possible D gene (6 bases). CDR3 size: 15 residues. Germline loops: CDR1 SQVTM, CDR2 ANQGSEA. V lost 6 bases to trimming and J lost 1 base, with 18 bases between them. The CDR3 DNA is TGCAGCGTGACCCGAGGGGGTAGCTGGAACACTGAAGCTTTCTTT. The encoded protein is CSVTRGGSWNTEAFF. The variable domain in full, with the rest retrieved from reference TRBV29-1 and TRBJ1-1, is SAVISQKPSRDICQRGTSLTIQCQVDSQVTMMFWYRQQPGQSLTLIATANQGSEATYESGFVIDKFPISRPNLTFSTLTVSNMSPEDSSIYLCSVTRGGSWNTEAFFGQGTRLTVV.

V usage is TRBV6-6 and J usage is TRBJ1-1, with 9 bases that match TRBD1. V lost 2 bases, J lost 2 bases, and 6 bases stayed unmatched. Germline V gives CDR1 MNHNY, CDR2 SVGAGI (reference sequence). There are 16 residues in the CDR3. The CDR3 sequence: CASSYPPGQGNTEAFF. CDR3 sequence (DNA): TGTGCCAGCAGTTACCCACCGGGACAGGGTAACACTGAAGCTTTCTTT.

This clone was recorded once. The rearrangement links TRBV6-5 to TRBJ1-4; no firm D call. This CDR3 contains 14 residues. V lost 2 bases and J lost 6, with 10 bases in between. CDR1 is MNHEY, CDR2 SVGAGI, per germline. CDR3 in amino acids: CASSYGRRDEKLFF. For the CDR3, the DNA is TGTGCCAGCAGTTACGGGAGAAGGGATGAAAAACTGTTTTTT.

The chain couples TRBV10-3 to TRBJ1-2, with D perhaps matching TRBD1 (5 bases). Germline lookup yields CDR1 ENHRY and CDR2 SYGVKD. V was pared by 0 bases and J by 8 bases, with 16 bases between. The CDR3 runs to 15 residues. DNA for the CDR3: TGTGCCATCAGTGAGTCTGCCATGAGGGGATCCGGCTACACCTTC. Protein: CAISESAMRGSGYTF.

The V gene is TRBV11-3, the J gene TRBJ2-7; D unclear. Per germline, CDR1 SGHNT and CDR2 YENEEA. The CDR3 runs 14 residues. V was clipped by 5 bases and J by 3 bases, with 14 bases between them. This CDR3 is CASSPAALIYEQYF. CDR3 DNA sequence: TGTGCCAGCAGCCCCGCGGCCCTCATCTACGAGCAGTACTTC.

This chain joins TRBV27 and TRBJ1-5; no clear D. CDR3 size: 14 residues. With 1 base removed from V and 4 bases from J, the gap between germline ends came to 8 bases. The germline V gene has CDR1 MNHEY and CDR2 SMNVEV (reference sequence). The CDR3 nucleotides are TGTGCCAGCAGTTTATATTTTGGGAATCAGCCCCAGCATTTT. Amino acid sequence: CASSLYFGNQPQHF.

The chain recombines TRBV29-1 with TRBJ2-7, with 7 bases matching TRBD2. The J segment lost 7 bases and the V segment lost 6 bases, leaving 15 bases of the junction unmatched. CDR1 is SQVTM, CDR2 ANQGSEA, per germline. This CDR3 contains 14 residues. CDR3 residues: CSVGPGLRRMEQYF. CDR3 bases: TGCAGCGTGGGACCGGGACTAAGAAGGATGGAGCAGTACTTC.

This chain joins TRBV29-1 and TRBJ2-7; possible D gene TRBD1, 5 bases. V was clipped by 5 bases and J by 0 bases, with 14 bases between them. This CDR3 is 14 amino acids long. The germline V gene has CDR1 SQVTM and CDR2 ANQGSEA. Here the CDR3 reads CSVSDRRSSYEQYF. In DNA form, the CDR3 reads TGCAGCGTTTCTGACAGAAGAAGCTCCTACGAGCAGTACTTC.

Points on this clone: Additional DNA sequences in this sample encode the identical CDR3. The chain recombines TRBV5-4 with TRBJ1-4; D remains unclear. V dropped 5 bases and J dropped 8 bases, with 13 bases sitting between them. Germline V gene lookup returns CDR1 SGHNT and CDR2 YYREEE (reference sequence). The CDR3 is made up of 13 amino acids. In nucleotides, the CDR3 is TGTGCCAGCAGTTTTGGCGGCCGCGAAAAACTGTTTTTT. It translates to CASSFGGREKLFF.

The chain combines TRBV5-1 with TRBJ2-5; D is uncertain. From germline, CDR1 is SGHRS and CDR2 YFSETQ. The ends were cut back, 4 bases at V and 1 base at J, with 11 bases in the middle. The CDR3 extends over 14 amino acids. The CDR3 protein is CASSNGWGQETQYF. The DNA of the CDR3 is TGCGCCAGCAGCAATGGGTGGGGCCAAGAGACCCAGTACTTC. Full variable domain (rest looked up from reference TRBV5-1 and TRBJ2-5): KAGVTQTPRYLIKTRGQQVTLSCSPISGHRSVSWYQQTPGQGLQFLFEYFSETQRNKGNFPGRFSGRQFSNSRSEMNVSTLELGDSALYLCASSNGWGQETQYFGPGTRLLVL.